This TCR beta chain stems from a study of naive and memory T cell subsets. TCR cDNA received a 3' ligated oligonucleotide that carried a UMI. This clonotype was counted only a few times. CDR3 length: 13 residues. Trimming took off 1 base at V and 3 bases at J, with 7 bases between the two ends. Four PCR rounds used nested alpha and beta constant region primers plus the SP2 primer. TCRdb re-called the 5' RACE reads with MiXCR, one entry per CDR3 protein. The sample lists roughly 60,000 distinct CDR3 sequences; 7% to 8.5% were seen once. The sequence derives from a male donor in good health. The chain carries TRBV12-3 or TRBV12-4 and TRBJ2-7; D gene uncertain. CDR3 DNA: TGTGCCAGCAGTTTAGGGACCAACTACGAGCAGTACTTC. Its translation: CASSLGTNYEQYF.